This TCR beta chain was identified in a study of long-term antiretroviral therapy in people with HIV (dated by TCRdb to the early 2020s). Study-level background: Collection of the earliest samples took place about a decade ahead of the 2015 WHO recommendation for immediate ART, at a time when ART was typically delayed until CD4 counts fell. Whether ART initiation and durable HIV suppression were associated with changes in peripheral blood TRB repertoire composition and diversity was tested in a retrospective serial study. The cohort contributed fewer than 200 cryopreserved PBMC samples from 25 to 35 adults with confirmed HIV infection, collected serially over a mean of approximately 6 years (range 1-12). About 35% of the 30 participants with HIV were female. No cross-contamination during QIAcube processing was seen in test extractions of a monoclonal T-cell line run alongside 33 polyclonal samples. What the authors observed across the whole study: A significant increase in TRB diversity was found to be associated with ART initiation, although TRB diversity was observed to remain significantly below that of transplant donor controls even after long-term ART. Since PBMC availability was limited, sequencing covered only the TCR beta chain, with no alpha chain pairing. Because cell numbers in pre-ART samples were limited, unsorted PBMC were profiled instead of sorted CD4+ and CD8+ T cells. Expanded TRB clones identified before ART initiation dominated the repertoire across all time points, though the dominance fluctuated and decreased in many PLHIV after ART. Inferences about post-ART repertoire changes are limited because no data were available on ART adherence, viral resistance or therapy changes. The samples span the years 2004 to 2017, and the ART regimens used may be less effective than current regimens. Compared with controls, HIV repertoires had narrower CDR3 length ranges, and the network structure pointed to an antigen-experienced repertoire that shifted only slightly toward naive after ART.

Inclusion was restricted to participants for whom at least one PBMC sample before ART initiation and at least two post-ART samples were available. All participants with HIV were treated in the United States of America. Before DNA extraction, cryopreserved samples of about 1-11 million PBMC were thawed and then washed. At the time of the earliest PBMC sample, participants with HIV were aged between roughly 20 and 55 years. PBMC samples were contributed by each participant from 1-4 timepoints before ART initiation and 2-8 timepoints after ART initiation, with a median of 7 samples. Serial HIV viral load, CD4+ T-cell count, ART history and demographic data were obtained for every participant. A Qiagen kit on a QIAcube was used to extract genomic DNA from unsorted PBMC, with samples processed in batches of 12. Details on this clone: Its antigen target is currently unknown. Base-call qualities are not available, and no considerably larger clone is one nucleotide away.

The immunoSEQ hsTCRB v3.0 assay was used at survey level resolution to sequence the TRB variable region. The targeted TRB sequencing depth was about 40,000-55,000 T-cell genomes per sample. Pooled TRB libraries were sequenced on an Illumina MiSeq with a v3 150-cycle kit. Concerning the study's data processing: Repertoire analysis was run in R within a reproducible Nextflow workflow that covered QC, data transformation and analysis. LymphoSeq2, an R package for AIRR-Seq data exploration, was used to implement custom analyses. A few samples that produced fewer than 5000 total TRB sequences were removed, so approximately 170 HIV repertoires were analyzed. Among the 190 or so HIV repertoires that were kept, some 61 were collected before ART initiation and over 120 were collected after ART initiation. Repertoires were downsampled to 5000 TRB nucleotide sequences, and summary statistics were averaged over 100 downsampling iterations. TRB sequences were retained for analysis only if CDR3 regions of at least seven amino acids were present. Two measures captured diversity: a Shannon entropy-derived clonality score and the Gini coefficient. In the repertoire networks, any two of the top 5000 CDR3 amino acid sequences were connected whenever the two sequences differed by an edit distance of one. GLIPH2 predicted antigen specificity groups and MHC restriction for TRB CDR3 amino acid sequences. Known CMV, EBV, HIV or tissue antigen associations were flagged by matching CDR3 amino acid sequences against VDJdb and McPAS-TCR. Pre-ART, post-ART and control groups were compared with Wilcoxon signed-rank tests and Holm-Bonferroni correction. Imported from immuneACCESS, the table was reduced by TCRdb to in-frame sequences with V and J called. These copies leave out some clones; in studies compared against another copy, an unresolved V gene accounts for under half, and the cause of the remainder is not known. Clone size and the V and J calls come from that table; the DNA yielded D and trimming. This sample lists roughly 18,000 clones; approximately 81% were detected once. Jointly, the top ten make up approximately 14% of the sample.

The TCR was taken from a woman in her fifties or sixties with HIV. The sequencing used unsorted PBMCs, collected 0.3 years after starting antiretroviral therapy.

CDR3 sequence: CASGGRPSYEQYF. The nucleotide sequence reads as follows: TGTGCCAGCGGCGGGCGTCCCTCCTACGAGCAGTACTTC. The rearrangement combines TRBV9 with TRBJ2-7, with TRBD2 as a weak D call on 5 bases. The germline V gene encodes CDR1 SGDLS and CDR2 YYNGEE. V lost 7 bases and J lost 0 bases; the stretch between them is 11 bases long. The CDR3 numbers 13 residues from cysteine through phenylalanine. Only CDR3 DNA remains: 39 bases, in frame from the first base.